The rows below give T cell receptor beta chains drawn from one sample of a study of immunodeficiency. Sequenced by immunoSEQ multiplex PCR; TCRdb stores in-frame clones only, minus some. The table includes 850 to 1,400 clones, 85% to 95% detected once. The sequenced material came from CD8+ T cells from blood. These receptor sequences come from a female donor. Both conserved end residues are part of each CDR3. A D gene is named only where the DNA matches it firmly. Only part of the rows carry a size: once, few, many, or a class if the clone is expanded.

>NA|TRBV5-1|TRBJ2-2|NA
CASSLLGNTGELFF
TGCGCCAGCAGCCTCCTCGGGAACACCGGGGAGCTGTTTTTT
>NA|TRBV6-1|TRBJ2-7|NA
CASSEYRDNDEQYF
TGTGCCAGCAGTGAGTACCGGGACAACGACGAGCAGTACTTC
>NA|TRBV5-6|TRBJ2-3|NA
CASSLAGQDTDTQYF
TGTGCCAGCAGCTTGGCGGGTCAGGACACAGATACGCAGTATTTT
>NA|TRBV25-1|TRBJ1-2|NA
CASSEQGNGYTF
TGTGCCAGCAGTGAGCAGGGTAATGGCTACACCTTC
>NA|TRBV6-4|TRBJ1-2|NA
CASSEGPDGYTF
TGTGCCAGCAGTGAAGGCCCCGATGGCTACACCTTC
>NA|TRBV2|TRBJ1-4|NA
CASGDEKLFF
TGTGCCAGCGGGGATGAAAAACTGTTTTTT
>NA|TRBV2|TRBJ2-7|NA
CASSVWPEGYEQYF
TGTGCCAGCAGTGTATGGCCTGAGGGCTACGAGCAGTACTTC
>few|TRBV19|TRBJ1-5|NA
CASSDDLGTSNQPQHF
TGTGCCAGTAGCGACGATCTAGGAACGAGTAATCAGCCCCAGCATTTT
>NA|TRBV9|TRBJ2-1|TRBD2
CASSGYSGGTYNEQFF
TGTGCCAGCAGCGGATATAGCGGGGGCACCTACAATGAGCAGTTCTTC
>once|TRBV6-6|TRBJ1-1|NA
CASSSGTEGAEAFF
TGTGCCAGCAGTTCTGGGACTGAGGGGGCTGAAGCTTTCTTT
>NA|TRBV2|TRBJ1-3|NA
CAREVQGLSGNTIYF
TGTGCCAGGGAAGTACAGGGACTCTCTGGAAACACCATATATTTT
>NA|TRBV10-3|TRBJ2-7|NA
CAISEASYEQYF
TGTGCCATCAGTGAGGCTTCCTACGAGCAGTACTTC
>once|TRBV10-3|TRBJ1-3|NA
CAISDVLGFGNTIYF
TGTGCCATCAGTGATGTCTTAGGGTTCGGAAACACCATATATTTT
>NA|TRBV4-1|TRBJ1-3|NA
CASSQDFRESGNTIYF
TGCGCCAGCAGCCAAGATTTCAGGGAAAGCGGAAACACCATATATTTT
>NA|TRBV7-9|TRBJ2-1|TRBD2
CASSSRLAGDYEQFF
TGTGCCAGCAGCTCCCGACTAGCGGGGGACTATGAGCAGTTCTTC
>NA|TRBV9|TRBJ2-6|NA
CASSFGTQPNSGANVLTF
TGTGCCAGCAGCTTTGGGACTCAACCAAACTCTGGGGCCAACGTCCTGACTTTC
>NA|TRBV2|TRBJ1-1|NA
CASTEWGGRDTEAFF
TGTGCCAGCACCGAATGGGGGGGTAGGGACACTGAAGCTTTCTTT
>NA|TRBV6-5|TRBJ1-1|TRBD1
CASSLQGVRETEAFF
TGTGCCAGCAGTTTGCAGGGGGTTCGGGAGACTGAAGCTTTCTTT
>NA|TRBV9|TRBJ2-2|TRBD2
CASSVSGAGELFF
TGTGCCAGCAGCGTTAGCGGGGCCGGGGAGCTGTTTTTT
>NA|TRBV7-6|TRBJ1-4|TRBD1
CASSLAQGAATNEKLFF
TGTGCCAGCAGCTTAGCGCAGGGGGCGGCAACTAATGAAAAACTGTTTTTT
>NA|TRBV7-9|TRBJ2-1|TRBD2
CASSSTSGRMNEQFF
TGTGCCAGCAGCTCTACTAGCGGGAGAATGAATGAGCAGTTCTTC
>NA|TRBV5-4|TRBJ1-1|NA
CASSLVGTEAFF
TGTGCCAGCAGCTTGGTAGGGACTGAAGCTTTCTTT
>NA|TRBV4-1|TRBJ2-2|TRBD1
CASSQGTGYLVGELFF
TGCGCCAGCAGCCAAGGGACAGGGTATTTGGTCGGGGAGCTGTTTTTT
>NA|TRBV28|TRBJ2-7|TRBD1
CASCTGPGTGAYEQYF
TGTGCCAGTTGTACGGGTCCCGGGACAGGGGCCTACGAGCAGTACTTC
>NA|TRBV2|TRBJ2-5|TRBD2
CASGASGYQETQYF
TGTGCCAGCGGGGCTAGCGGGTACCAAGAGACCCAGTACTTC
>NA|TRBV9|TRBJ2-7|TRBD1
CASSPGGGYEQYF
TGTGCCAGCAGCCCAGGGGGCGGCTACGAGCAGTACTTC
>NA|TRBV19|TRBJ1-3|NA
CASSIGWYSGNTIYF
TGTGCCAGTAGTATTGGATGGTACTCTGGAAACACCATATATTTT
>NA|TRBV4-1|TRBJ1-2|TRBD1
CASSLGQVDYGYTF
TGCGCCAGCAGCCTTGGACAGGTGGACTATGGCTACACCTTC
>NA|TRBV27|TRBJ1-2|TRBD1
CASISISGGVYGYTF
TGTGCCAGCATTTCCATTTCAGGGGGCGTGTATGGCTACACCTTC
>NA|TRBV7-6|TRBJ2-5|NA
CASSLGAPGVWETQYF
TGTGCCAGCAGCTTAGGGGCCCCGGGTGTTTGGGAGACCCAGTACTTC
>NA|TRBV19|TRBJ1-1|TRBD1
CASSRTGWDTEAFF
TGTGCCAGTAGTAGGACAGGGTGGGACACTGAAGCTTTCTTT
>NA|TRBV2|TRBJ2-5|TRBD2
CASSEAGASGRVQETQYF
TGTGCCAGCAGTGAAGCTGGAGCTAGCGGGAGGGTACAAGAGACCCAGTACTTC
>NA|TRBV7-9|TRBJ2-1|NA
CASSLGIGTDSPRNEQFF
TGTGCCAGCAGCTTAGGAATTGGGACGGACAGTCCTCGCAATGAGCAGTTCTTC
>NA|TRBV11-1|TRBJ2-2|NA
CASSLDPATSTGELFF
TGTGCCAGCAGCTTAGATCCGGCAACTAGCACCGGGGAGCTGTTTTTT
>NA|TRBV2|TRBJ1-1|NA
CASSEGETEAFF
TGTGCCAGCAGTGAAGGGGAGACTGAAGCTTTCTTT
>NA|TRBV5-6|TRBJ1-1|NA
CASSLGGRQEAEAFF
TGTGCCAGCAGCTTGGGAGGGCGCCAGGAAGCTGAAGCTTTCTTT
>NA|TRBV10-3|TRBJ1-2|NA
CAISVIHIFGTKFRNYGYTF
TGTGCCATCAGTGTTATTCATATCTTCGGGACAAAGTTCCGGAACTATGGCTACACCTTC
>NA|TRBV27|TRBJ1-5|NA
CASRATGWQPQHF
TGTGCCAGCCGAGCCACAGGTTGGCAGCCCCAGCATTTT
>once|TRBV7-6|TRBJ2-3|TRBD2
CASSLANWASGGEDTQYF
TGTGCCAGCAGCTTAGCGAATTGGGCTAGCGGGGGGGAAGATACGCAGTATTTT
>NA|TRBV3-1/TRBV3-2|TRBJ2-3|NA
CASSQGVLSTDTQYF
TGTGCCAGCAGCCAAGGGGTCCTCAGCACAGATACGCAGTATTTT
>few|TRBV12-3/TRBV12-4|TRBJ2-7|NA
CASSPGTSGEQYF
TGTGCCAGCAGTCCCGGGACCTCGGGGGAGCAGTACTTC
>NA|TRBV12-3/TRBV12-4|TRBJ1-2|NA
CASSLGTYGYTF
TGTGCCAGCAGTTTAGGGACCTATGGCTACACCTTC
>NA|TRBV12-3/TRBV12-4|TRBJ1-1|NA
CASSEEDYTEAFF
TGTGCCAGCAGTGAAGAGGACTATACTGAAGCTTTCTTT
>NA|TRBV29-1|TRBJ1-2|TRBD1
CSVGLAGGGYTF
TGCAGCGTTGGGTTGGCAGGGGGTGGCTACACCTTC
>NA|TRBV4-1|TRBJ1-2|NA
CASSVQPGQNYGYTF
TGCGCCAGTAGCGTACAACCCGGACAGAACTATGGCTACACCTTC
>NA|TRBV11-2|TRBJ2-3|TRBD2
CASSLVGSSGTGTDTQYF
TGTGCCAGCAGCTTAGTAGGGTCTAGCGGGACCGGCACAGATACGCAGTATTTT
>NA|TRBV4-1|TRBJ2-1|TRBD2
CASSFHSGSCEQFF
TGCGCCAGCAGCTTCCATAGCGGGAGTTGTGAGCAGTTCTTC
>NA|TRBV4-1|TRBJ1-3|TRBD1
CASSLMGQGLDTIYF
TGCGCCAGCAGCCTCATGGGACAGGGGTTAGACACCATATATTTT